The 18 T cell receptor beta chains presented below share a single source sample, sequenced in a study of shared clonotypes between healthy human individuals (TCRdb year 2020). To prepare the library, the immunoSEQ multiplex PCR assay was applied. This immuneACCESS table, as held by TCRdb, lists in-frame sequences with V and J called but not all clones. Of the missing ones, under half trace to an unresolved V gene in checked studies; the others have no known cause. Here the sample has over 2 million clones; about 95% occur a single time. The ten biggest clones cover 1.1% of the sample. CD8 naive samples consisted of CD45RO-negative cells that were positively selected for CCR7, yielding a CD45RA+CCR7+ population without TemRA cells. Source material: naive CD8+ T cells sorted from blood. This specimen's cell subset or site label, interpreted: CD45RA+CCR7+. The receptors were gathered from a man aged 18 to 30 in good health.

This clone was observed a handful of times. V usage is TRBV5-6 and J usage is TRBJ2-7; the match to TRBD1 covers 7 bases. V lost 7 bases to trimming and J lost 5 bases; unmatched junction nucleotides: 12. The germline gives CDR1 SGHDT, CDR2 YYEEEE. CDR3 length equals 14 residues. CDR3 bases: TGTGCCAGCCTGGAAAACCGACAGGGCAACGAGCAGTACTTC. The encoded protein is CASLENRQGNEQYF. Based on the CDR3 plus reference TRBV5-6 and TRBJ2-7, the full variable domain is DAGVTQSPTHLIKTRGQQVTLRCSPKSGHDTVSWYQQALGQGPQFIFQYYEEEERQRGNFPDRFSGHQFPNYSSELNVNALLLGDSALYLCASLENRQGNEQYFGPGTRLTVT.

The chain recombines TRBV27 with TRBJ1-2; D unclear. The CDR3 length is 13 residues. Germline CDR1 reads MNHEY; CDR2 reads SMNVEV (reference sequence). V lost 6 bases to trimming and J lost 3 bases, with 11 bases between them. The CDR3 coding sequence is TGTGCCAGCAGCGGGTCATATGACTATGGCTACACCTTC. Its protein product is CASSGSYDYGYTF.

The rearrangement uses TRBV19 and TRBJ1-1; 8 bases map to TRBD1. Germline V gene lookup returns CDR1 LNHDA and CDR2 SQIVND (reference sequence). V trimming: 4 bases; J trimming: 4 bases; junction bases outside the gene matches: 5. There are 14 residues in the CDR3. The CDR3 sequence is CASSKTGAITEAFF. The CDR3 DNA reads TGTGCCAGTAGTAAGACAGGGGCTATCACTGAAGCTTTCTTT.

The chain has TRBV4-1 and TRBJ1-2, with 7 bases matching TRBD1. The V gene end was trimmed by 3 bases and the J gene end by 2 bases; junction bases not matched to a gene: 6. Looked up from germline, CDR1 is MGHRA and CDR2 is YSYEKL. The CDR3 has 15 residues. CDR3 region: CASSHPGQSNYGYTF. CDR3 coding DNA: TGCGCCAGCAGCCACCCGGGACAGTCGAACTATGGCTACACCTTC.

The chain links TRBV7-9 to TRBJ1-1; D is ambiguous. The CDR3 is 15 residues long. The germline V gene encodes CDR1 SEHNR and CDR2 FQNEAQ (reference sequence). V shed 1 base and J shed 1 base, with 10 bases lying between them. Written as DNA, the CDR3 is TGTGCCAGCAGCTTAGTATTGGCGGGGAACACTGAAGCTTTCTTT. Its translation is CASSLVLAGNTEAFF.

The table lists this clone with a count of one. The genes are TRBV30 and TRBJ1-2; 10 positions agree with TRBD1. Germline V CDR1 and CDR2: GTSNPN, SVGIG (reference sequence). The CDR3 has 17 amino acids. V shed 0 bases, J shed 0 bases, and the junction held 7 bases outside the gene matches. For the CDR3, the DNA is TGTGCCTGGAGTGTAGTTGGACAGGGGGTAGCTAACTATGGCTACACCTTC. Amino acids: CAWSVVGQGVANYGYTF.

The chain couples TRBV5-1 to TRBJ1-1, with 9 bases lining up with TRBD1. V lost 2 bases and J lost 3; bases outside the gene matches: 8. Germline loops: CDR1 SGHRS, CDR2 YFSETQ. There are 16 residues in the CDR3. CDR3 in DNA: TGCGCCAGCAGCTTTGACAGGGGGGATAAGGACACTGAAGCTTTCTTT. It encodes CASSFDRGDKDTEAFF.

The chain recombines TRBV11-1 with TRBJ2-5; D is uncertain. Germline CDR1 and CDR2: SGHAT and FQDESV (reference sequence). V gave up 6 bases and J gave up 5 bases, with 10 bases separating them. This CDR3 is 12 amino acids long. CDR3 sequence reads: CASSLGWETQYF. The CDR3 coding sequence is TGTGCCAGCAGTCTAGGGTGGGAGACCCAGTACTTC. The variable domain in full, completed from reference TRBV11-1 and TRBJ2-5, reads EAEVAQSPRYKITEKSQAVAFWCDPISGHATLYWYRQILGQGPELLVQFQDESVVDDSQLPKDRFSAERLKGVDSTLKIQPAELGDSAMYLCASSLGWETQYFGPGTRLLVL.

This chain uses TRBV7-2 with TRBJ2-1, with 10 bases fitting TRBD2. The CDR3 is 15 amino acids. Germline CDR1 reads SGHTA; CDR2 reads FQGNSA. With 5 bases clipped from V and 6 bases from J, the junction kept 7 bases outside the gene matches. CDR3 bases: TGTGCCAGCAGCCCTAGCGGGAGCGCTGGCAATGAGCAGTTCTTC. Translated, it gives CASSPSGSAGNEQFF.

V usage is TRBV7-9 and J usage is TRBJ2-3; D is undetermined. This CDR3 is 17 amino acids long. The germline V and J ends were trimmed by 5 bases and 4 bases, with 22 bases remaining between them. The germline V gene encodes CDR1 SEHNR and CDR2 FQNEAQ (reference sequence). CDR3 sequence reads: CASSDPGLQFESDTQYF. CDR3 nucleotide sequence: TGTGCCAGCAGCGACCCCGGGCTGCAGTTTGAGTCAGATACGCAGTATTTT.

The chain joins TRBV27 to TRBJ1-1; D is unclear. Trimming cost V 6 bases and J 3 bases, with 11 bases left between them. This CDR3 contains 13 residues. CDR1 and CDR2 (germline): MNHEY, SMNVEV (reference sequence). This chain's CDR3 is CASSELRDTEAFF. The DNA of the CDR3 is TGTGCCAGCAGCGAATTGCGGGACACTGAAGCTTTCTTT.

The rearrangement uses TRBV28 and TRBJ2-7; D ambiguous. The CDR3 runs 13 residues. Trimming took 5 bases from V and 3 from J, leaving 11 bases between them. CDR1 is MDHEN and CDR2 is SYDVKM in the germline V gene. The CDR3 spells CASSPRPFYEQYF. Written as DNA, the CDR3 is TGTGCCAGCAGTCCCCGTCCCTTCTACGAGCAGTACTTC.

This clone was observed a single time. CDR3 DNA: TGTGCCAGTAGTTGGACAGGTTTGGGTCAGCCCCAGCATTTT. It specifies CASSWTGLGQPQHF. This sequence joins TRBV19 and TRBJ1-5, with 7 bases fitting TRBD1. The CDR3 length is 14 residues. Trimming removed 5 bases from V and 6 bases from J; junction bases left unmatched: 7. The germline CDR1 and CDR2 sequences are LNHDA and SQIVND (reference sequence). The variable domain in full, completed from reference TRBV19 and TRBJ1-5, reads DGGITQSPKYLFRKEGQNVTLSCEQNLNHDAMYWYRQDPGQGLRLIYYSQIVNDFQKGDIAEGYSVSREKKESFPLTVTSAQKNPTAFYLCASSWTGLGQPQHFGDGTRLSIL.

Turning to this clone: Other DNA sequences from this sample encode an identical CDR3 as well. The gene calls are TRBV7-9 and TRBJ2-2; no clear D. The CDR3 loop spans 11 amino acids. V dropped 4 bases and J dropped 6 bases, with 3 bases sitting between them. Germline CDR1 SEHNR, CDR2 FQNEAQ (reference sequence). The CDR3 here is CASSYSGELFF. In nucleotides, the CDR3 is TGTGCCAGCAGCTATTCCGGGGAGCTGTTTTTT.

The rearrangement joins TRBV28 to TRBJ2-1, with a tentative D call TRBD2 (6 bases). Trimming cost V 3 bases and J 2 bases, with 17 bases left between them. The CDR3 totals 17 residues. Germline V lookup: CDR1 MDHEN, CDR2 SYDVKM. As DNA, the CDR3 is TGTGCCAGCAGTTTGGTGGCGGGGCCCTCCCCCTACAATGAGCAGTTCTTC. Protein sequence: CASSLVAGPSPYNEQFF.

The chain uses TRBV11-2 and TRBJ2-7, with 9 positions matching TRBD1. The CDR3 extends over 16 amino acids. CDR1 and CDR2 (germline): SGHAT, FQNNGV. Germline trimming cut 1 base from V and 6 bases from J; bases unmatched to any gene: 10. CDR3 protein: CASSLGPGTGSTEQYF. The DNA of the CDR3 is TGTGCCAGCAGCTTAGGCCCCGGGACAGGGTCGACCGAGCAGTACTTC.

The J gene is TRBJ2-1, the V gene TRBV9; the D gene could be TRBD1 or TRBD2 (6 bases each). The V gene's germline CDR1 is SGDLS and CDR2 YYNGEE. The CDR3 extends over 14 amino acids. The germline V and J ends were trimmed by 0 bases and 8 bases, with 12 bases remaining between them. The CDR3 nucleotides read TGTGCCAGCAGCGTAGTTGGGGGGCAGGATGAGCAGTTCTTC. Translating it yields CASSVVGGQDEQFF.

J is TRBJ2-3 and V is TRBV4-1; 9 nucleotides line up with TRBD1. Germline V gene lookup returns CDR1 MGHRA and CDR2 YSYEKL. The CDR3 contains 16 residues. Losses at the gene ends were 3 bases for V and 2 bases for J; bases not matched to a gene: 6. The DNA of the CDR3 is TGCGCCAGCAGCCACACACAGGGGGCAAACACAGATACGCAGTATTTT. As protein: CASSHTQGANTDTQYF.